These 21 T cell receptor beta chains share one sample of origin, sequenced in a study of shared clonotypes between healthy human individuals (dated by TCRdb to between 2020 and 2021). Libraries were made using the immunoSEQ multiplex PCR assay. Held by TCRdb, this immuneACCESS table contains in-frame sequences only and omits some clones. Under half of the omission traces to an unresolved V gene where checked; the cause of the rest is unknown. In this sample the table shows about half a million clones, 81% of which occur a single time. The ten biggest clones cover about an eighth of the sample. The sequencing sample was made of PBMCs. These receptor sequences come from a woman aged 40 to 50 in good health. Some clones in this sample may be carry-over from other donors' samples.

The chain has TRBV7-2 and TRBJ1-3, with D perhaps TRBD1 (6 bases). Deletions cut 5 bases from V and 4 bases from J, with 15 bases between. The germline V gene encodes CDR1 SGHTA and CDR2 FQGNSA. CDR3 length: 15 residues. This CDR3 is CASSPTGGPGNTIYF. CDR3 DNA: TGTGCCAGCAGCCCGACGGGGGGGCCAGGAAACACCATATATTTT.

The rearrangement uses TRBV25-1 and TRBJ2-1; 13 positions match TRBD2. Germline values: CDR1 MGHDK, CDR2 SYGVNS. This CDR3 is 15 amino acids long. The V gene end was trimmed by 1 base and the J gene end by 7 bases; junction bases not matched to a gene: 1. Written as DNA, the CDR3 is TGTGCCAGCAGTGAATCACTAGCGGGAGGGAATGAGCAGTTCTTC. Residues: CASSESLAGGNEQFF.

This chain joins TRBV11-2 and TRBJ2-3; TRBD2 agrees at 7 bases. After removal of 1 base from V and 4 bases from J, the junction contained 2 bases not matched to a gene. Germline CDR1 reads SGHAT; CDR2 reads FQNNGV. There are 14 residues in the CDR3. CDR3 protein: CASSLVREADTQYF. In nucleotides, the CDR3 is TGTGCCAGCAGCTTAGTACGGGAGGCAGATACGCAGTATTTT.

V usage is TRBV5-1 and J usage is TRBJ2-3; D unresolved. Trimming removed 4 bases at V and 0 bases at J, with 15 bases between. This CDR3 contains 16 residues. Germline CDR1 and CDR2: SGHRS and YFSETQ. CDR3 DNA: TGCGCCAGCAGCCTCTCTACCATAACTAGCACAGATACGCAGTATTTT. Translating gives CASSLSTITSTDTQYF.

The CDR3 region has the DNA TGTGCCAGTAGCAGAAGCCGACAGGGCTTAGGTCAGCCCCAGCATTTT. Protein: CASSRSRQGLGQPQHF. The chain recombines TRBV19 with TRBJ1-5; 7 nucleotides match TRBD1. Germline CDR1 reads LNHDA; CDR2 reads SQIVND (reference sequence). After removal of 6 bases from V and 6 bases from J, the junction contained 14 bases not matched to a gene. There are 16 residues in the CDR3.

On this clone itself: This likely stems from a read error, as it lies one base from a far larger clone. The genes are TRBV4-2 and TRBJ2-5, with 9 positions matching TRBD2. This CDR3 has 17 residues. With V trimmed by 3 bases and J by 4 bases, 12 bases remained unmatched. Germline V CDR1 and CDR2: LGHNA, YNFKEQ. The CDR3 protein is CASSQGREGQGLETQYF. CDR3 in DNA: TGTGCCAGCAGCCAGGGGCGGGAGGGCCAGGGGCTAGAGACCCAGTACTTC.

A note on this clone: Given a far larger clone just one base away, this is likely a sequencing read error. The gene calls are TRBV19 and TRBJ1-2; TRBD1 is a possible D gene (6 bases). This CDR3 is 13 amino acids long. Germline assignment: CDR1 LNHDA and CDR2 SQIVND (reference sequence). The CDR3 bases are TGTGCCAGTAACCCTGGACAGATCTATGTCTACACCTTC. It translates to CASNPGQIYVYTF.

The chain has TRBV2 and TRBJ2-2; 11 positions agree with TRBD2. The V and J ends lost 4 bases and 3 bases, in that order; junction bases with no gene match: 28. The CDR3 is made up of 24 amino acids. Germline V gene lookup returns CDR1 SNHLY and CDR2 FYNNEI. The chain's CDR3 is CASSVSAGQVGLADYLYHTGELFF. For the CDR3, the DNA is TGTGCCAGCAGTGTGTCGGCGGGACAGGTGGGACTAGCGGACTACCTTTATCACACCGGGGAGCTGTTTTTT.

This clone was recorded a few times. Other DNA variants within this sample encode the same CDR3. The chain uses TRBV18 and TRBJ1-1; D is uncertain. Trimming shortened V by 3 bases and J by 1 base, and 6 bases separated the two germline ends. The CDR3 runs 13 residues. Germline lookup yields CDR1 KGHSH and CDR2 LQKENI. The CDR3 here is CASSPQANTEAFF. In DNA form, the CDR3 reads TGTGCCAGCTCACCCCAGGCGAACACTGAAGCTTTCTTT.

CDR3 in amino acids: CASSRTSFSSQTQYF. The CDR3, as DNA: TGTGCCAGCAGTCGGACTAGCTTTAGTTCCCAGACCCAGTACTTC. This chain links TRBV6-5 with TRBJ2-5, with TRBD2 matching over 8 bases. The trim removed 5 bases at V and 6 bases at J, leaving 11 bases unmatched. The CDR3 has 15 residues. From germline, CDR1 is MNHEY and CDR2 SVGAGI.

This clone is a singleton in its sample. The CDR3 ends on some other residue instead of the conserved phenylalanine or tryptophan, so this is likely a read error. The chain has TRBV19 and TRBJ1-5, with D unresolved. Germline loops: CDR1 LNHDA, CDR2 SQIVND (reference sequence). V gave up 3 bases and J gave up 6 bases, with 15 bases separating them. The CDR3 covers 15 residues. CDR3 sequence: CASSIPGTMAQPQHS. Written as DNA, the CDR3 is TGTGCCAGTAGTATTCCGGGCACGATGGCTCAGCCCCAGCATTCT.

This clone was seen at least ten times. Other DNA sequences within the sample encode an identical CDR3. This chain uses TRBV19 with TRBJ1-1, with TRBD1 matching over 7 bases. The J segment lost 10 bases and the V segment lost 3 bases, leaving 8 bases of the junction unmatched. The CDR3 covers 13 residues. Germline CDR1 reads LNHDA; CDR2 reads SQIVND (reference sequence). CDR3 region: CASSIGTVPRAFF. The CDR3 nucleotides read TGTGCCAGTAGTATCGGGACAGTCCCCCGAGCTTTCTTT.

V is TRBV6-5 and J is TRBJ1-1, with D maybe TRBD1 (6 bases). The length of the CDR3 is 14 residues. CDR1 and CDR2 from the germline V gene are MNHEY and SVGAGI. Trimming shortened V by 8 bases and J by 4 bases, and 17 bases separated the two germline ends. For the CDR3, the DNA is TGTGCCAGCGTTCCCAACAGGGAGGCCACTGAAGCTTTCTTT. As protein: CASVPNREATEAFF.

In regard to this clone: A far larger clone lies a single base away; this is likely a read error. The chain links TRBV11-2 to TRBJ2-2; possible D gene TRBD1, 6 bases. With 3 bases removed from V and 6 bases from J, the gap between germline ends came to 17 bases. Germline V gene sequence: CDR1 SGHAT, CDR2 FQNNGV. CDR3 length equals 16 residues. The CDR3 bases are TGTGCCAGCAGCTTCATACCAACAGGGTCGGCCGGGGAGCTGTTTTTT. Encoded protein: CASSFIPTGSAGELFF.

This sequence joins TRBV6-5 and TRBJ1-4; D not certain. The germline CDR1 and CDR2 sequences are MNHEY and SVGAGI. Trimming removed 1 base at V and 6 bases at J, with 12 bases between. The CDR3 loop spans 15 amino acids. The CDR3 DNA reads as TGTGCCAGCAGTTACTTGTGGAGGGAGGATGAAAAACTGTTTTTT. Translating it yields CASSYLWREDEKLFF.

The chain recombines TRBV7-9 with TRBJ1-5; 10 nucleotides agree with TRBD1. The CDR3 length is 15 residues. V trimming: 5 bases; J trimming: 4 bases; junction bases outside the gene matches: 5. The germline V gene encodes CDR1 SEHNR and CDR2 FQNEAQ (reference sequence). DNA of the CDR3: TGTGCCAGCAGCCCCGGACAGGGGGGAAATCAGCCCCAGCATTTT. Translation: CASSPGQGGNQPQHF. The full variable domain, completed using reference TRBV7-9 and TRBJ1-5, is DTGVSQNPRHKITKRGQNVTFRCDPISEHNRLYWYRQTLGQGPEFLTYFQNEAQLEKSRLLSDRFSAERPKGSFSTLEIQRTEQGDSAMYLCASSPGQGGNQPQHFGDGTRLSIL.

This rearrangement joins TRBV29-1 to TRBJ2-1; 11 positions match TRBD2. V shed 6 bases and J 6 bases; nucleotides not matched to a gene: 25. CDR3 size: 20 residues. CDR1 and CDR2 (germline): SQVTM, ANQGSEA. CDR3: CSVIIPGGTSGTPYPNEQFF. CDR3 DNA: TGCAGCGTCATCATTCCGGGGGGGACTAGCGGCACCCCTTACCCCAATGAGCAGTTCTTC.

This sequence joins TRBV7-8 and TRBJ2-7; 11 nucleotides line up with TRBD2. The CDR3 length is 17 residues. Germline CDR1 and CDR2: SGHVS and FQNEAQ. Unmatched junction bases numbered 16, after V lost 5 bases and J lost 7 bases. CDR3 bases: TGTGCCAGCAGCGTACAGGGAGGGACTAGCGGACGCAAAGAGCAGTACTTC. This translates into CASSVQGGTSGRKEQYF. The full variable domain, completed using reference TRBV7-8 and TRBJ2-7, is GAGVSQSPRYKVAKRGQDVALRCDPISGHVSLFWYQQALGQGPEFLTYFQNEAQLDKSGLPSDRFFAERPEGSVSTLKIQRTQQEDSAVYLCASSVQGGTSGRKEQYFGPGTRLTVT.

The gene calls are TRBV9 and TRBJ2-1, with a possible D match to TRBD1 (7 bases). CDR1 SGDLS and CDR2 YYNGEE come from the germline V gene. Trimming took off 0 bases at V and 7 bases at J, with 14 bases between the two ends. The CDR3 loop spans 15 amino acids. CDR3 residues: CASSVGQGGVNEQFF. The DNA for the CDR3 is TGTGCCAGCAGCGTAGGTCAGGGGGGAGTAAATGAGCAGTTCTTC.

The table lists this clone with a count of one. V is TRBV29-1 and J is TRBJ2-1; D not certain. The CDR3 has 13 residues. In germline, CDR1 is SQVTM, CDR2 ANQGSEA. The V end was cut by 3 bases, the J end by 5 bases, with 11 bases between. This chain's CDR3 is CSVDQVQNNEQFF. The CDR3 nucleotides are TGCAGCGTTGATCAGGTTCAGAACAATGAGCAGTTCTTC.

The chain has TRBV28 and TRBJ2-6; D ambiguous. The germline CDR1 and CDR2 sequences are MDHEN and SYDVKM. V lost 4 bases and J 0 bases, leaving 7 bases between the germline ends. The CDR3 sequence is 15 residues long. CDR3 coding DNA: TGTGCCAGCAGTTCCGGCCTCTCTGGGGCCAACGTCCTGACTTTC. Protein sequence: CASSSGLSGANVLTF.